What follows is one T cell receptor beta chain and its context. Antigen unknown. Repertoires were generated with immunoSEQ multiplex PCR, while TCRdb's copy carries only in-frame clones and drops some. The sample lists about 200,000 clones, about 94% seen once, with about 1% in the top ten. This sample was taken from a study of T cell responses to AZD1222 COVID-19 vaccine. Germline V CDR1 and CDR2: SGDLS, YYNGEE. This CDR3 comprises 14 residues. Trimming took off 0 bases at V and 5 bases at J, with 11 bases between the two ends. Study results and caveats: All repertoire sampling was performed exclusively after the peak T cell response.

The sample was peripheral blood, taken 28 days after the second AZD1222 dose. This TCR derives from an adult who received the AZD1222 COVID-19 vaccine. This chain links TRBV9 with TRBJ1-2; tentatively, D is TRBD1 (5 bases). Here the CDR3 DNA reads TGTGCCAGCAGCGTAGGGGACCCGCTTTATGGCTACACCTTC. Translated: CASSVGDPLYGYTF.